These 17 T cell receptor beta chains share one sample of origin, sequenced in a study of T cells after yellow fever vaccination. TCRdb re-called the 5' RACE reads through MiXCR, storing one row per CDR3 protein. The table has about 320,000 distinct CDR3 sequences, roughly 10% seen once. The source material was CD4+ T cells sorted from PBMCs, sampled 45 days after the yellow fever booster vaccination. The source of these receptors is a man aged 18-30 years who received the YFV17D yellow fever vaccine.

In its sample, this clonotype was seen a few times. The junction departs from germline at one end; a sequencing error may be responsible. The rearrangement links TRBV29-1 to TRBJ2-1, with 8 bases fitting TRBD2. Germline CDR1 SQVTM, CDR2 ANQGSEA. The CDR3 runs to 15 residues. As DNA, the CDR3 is TGCAGCGTCGAAGGAGGACTAGCATCCTACAATGAGCAGTTCTTC. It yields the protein CSVEGGLASYNEQFF.

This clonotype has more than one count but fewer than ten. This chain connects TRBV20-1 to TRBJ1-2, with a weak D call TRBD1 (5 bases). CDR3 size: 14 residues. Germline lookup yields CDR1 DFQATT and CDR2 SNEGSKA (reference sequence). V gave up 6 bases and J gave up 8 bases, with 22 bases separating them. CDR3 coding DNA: TGCAGTGCCATCCGGTCTAAGGGGCGGGAGGGCTACACCTTC. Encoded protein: CSAIRSKGREGYTF.

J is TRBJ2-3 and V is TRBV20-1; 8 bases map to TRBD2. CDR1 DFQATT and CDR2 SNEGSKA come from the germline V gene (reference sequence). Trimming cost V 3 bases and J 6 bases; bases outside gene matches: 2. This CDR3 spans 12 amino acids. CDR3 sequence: CSASGGVDTQYF. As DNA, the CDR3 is TGCAGTGCTAGCGGGGGGGTGGATACGCAGTATTTT.

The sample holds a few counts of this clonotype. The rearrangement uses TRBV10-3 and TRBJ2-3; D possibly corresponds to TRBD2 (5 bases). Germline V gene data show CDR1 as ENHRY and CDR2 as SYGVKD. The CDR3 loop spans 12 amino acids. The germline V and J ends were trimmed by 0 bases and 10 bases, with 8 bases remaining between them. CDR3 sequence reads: CAISESEAAQYF. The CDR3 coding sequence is TGTGCCATCAGTGAGTCGGAGGCAGCGCAGTATTTT.

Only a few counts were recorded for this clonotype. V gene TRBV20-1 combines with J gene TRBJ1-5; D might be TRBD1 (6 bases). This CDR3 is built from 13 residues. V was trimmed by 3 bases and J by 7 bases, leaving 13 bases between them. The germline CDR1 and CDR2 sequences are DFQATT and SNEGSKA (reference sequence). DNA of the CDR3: TGCAGTGCTAGTCCCGGGAGGGGGCAGCCCCAGCATTTT. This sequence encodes CSASPGRGQPQHF.

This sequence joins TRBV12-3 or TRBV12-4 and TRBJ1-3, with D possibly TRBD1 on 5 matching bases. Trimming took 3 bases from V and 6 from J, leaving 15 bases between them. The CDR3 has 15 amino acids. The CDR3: CASSLGPGSLNTIYF. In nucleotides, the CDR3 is TGTGCCAGCAGTTTGGGGCCAGGGAGTTTAAACACCATATATTTT.

In DNA form, the CDR3 reads TGTGCCAGCAGCCCCTGGGAGGGTGAGACCCAGTACTTC. Translating it yields CASSPWEGETQYF. The V and J genes are TRBV7-2 and TRBJ2-5, with 7 bases identical to TRBD2. Germline V gene sequence: CDR1 SGHTA, CDR2 FQGNSA. This CDR3 has 13 amino acids. J gave up 5 bases and V 5 bases, and 5 bases lay outside the gene matches.

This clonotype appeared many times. The DNA of the CDR3 is TGTGCCAGCAGTGACCGACAGGGGCAATATCAGCCCCAGCATTTT. It encodes CASSDRQGQYQPQHF. The rearrangement links TRBV6-6 to TRBJ1-5, with 8 bases lining up with TRBD1. Germline CDR1 and CDR2: MNHNY and SVGAGI (reference sequence). V shed 5 bases and J 5 bases; nucleotides not matched to a gene: 8. This CDR3 region has 15 residues.

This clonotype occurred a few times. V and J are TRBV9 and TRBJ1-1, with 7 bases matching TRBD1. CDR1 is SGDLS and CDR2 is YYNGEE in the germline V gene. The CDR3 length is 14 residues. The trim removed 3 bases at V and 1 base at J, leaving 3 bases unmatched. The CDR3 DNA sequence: TGTGCCAGCAGCGGGCGACAGGGGAACACTGAAGCTTTCTTT. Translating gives CASSGRQGNTEAFF.

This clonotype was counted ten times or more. The CDR3 nucleotides read TGTGCCAGCAGCTCCCCATTGAGTGGGGCCAACGTCCTGACTTTC. This codes for CASSSPLSGANVLTF. V usage is TRBV7-9 and J usage is TRBJ2-6; D uncertain. Germline assignment: CDR1 SEHNR and CDR2 FQNEAQ (reference sequence). The CDR3 spans 15 residues. V was cut by 4 bases and J by 3 bases, with 10 bases left in between. Combining the CDR3 with reference TRBV7-9 and TRBJ2-6 gives the whole variable domain DTGVSQNPRHKITKRGQNVTFRCDPISEHNRLYWYRQTLGQGPEFLTYFQNEAQLEKSRLLSDRFSAERPKGSFSTLEIQRTEQGDSAMYLCASSSPLSGANVLTFGAGSRLTVL.

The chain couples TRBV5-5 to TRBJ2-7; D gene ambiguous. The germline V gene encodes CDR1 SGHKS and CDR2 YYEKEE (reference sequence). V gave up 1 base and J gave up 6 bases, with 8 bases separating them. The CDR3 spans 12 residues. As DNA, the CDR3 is TGTGCCAGCAGCTTGTCGTTCGGCGAGCAGTACGTC. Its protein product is CASSLSFGEQYV.

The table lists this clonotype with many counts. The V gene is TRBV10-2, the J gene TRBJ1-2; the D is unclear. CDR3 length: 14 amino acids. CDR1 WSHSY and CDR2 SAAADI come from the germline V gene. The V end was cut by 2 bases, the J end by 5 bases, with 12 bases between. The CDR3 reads CASSERQVIYGYTF. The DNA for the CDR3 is TGCGCCAGCAGTGAGAGGCAGGTGATTTATGGCTACACCTTC.

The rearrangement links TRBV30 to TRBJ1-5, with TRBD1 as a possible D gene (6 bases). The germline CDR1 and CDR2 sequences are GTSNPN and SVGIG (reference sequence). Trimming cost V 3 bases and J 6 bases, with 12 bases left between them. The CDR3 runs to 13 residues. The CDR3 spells CAWSGGGGQPQHF. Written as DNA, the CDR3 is TGTGCCTGGAGCGGAGGGGGTGGTCAGCCCCAGCATTTT.

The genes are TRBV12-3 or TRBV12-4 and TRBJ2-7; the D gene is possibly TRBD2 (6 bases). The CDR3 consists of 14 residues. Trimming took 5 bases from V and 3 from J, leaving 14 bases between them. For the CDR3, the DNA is TGTGCCAGCAGTCCTCGGGACTGGGACTACGAGCAGTACTTC. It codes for CASSPRDWDYEQYF.

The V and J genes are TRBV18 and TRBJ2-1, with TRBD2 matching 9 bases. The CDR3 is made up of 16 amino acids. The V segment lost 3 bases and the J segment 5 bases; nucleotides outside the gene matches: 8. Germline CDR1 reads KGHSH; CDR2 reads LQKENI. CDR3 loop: CASSPVIAGVNNEQFF. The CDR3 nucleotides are TGTGCCAGCTCACCCGTGATAGCGGGAGTTAACAATGAGCAGTTCTTC.

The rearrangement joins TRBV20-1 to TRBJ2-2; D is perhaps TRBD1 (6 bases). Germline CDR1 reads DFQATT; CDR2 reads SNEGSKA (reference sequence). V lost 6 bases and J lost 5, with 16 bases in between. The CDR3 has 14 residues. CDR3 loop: CSARWGRMTGELFF. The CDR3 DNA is TGCAGTGCCCGCTGGGGGCGTATGACCGGGGAGCTGTTTTTT.

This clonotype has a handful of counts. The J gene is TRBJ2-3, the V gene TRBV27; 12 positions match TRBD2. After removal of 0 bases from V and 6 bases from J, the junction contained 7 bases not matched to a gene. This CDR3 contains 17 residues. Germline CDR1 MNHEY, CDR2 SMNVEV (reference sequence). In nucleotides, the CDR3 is TGTGCCAGCAGTTTATCGTTAGGACTAGCGGGGTCGGATACGCAGTATTTT. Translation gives CASSLSLGLAGSDTQYF.